Listed below are T cell receptor beta chains from one sample, sequenced in a study of cytomegalovirus exposure and HLA in healthy donors. Clones were read by immunoSEQ multiplex PCR, and TCRdb kept only the in-frame ones, dropping some. Counted here are 170,000 or so clones, 65% to 80% occurring once; the ten biggest clones make up 2.5% to 3.5%. The sequencing input was PBMCs. The receptor source for this set is a woman in her fifties or sixties in good health and CMV-seropositive. Both conserved end residues are part of each CDR3. D genes are given only for firm matches.

D | J | V | CDR3
- | TRBJ2-7 | TRBV7-2 | CASSSTRSGEQYF
- | TRBJ2-2 | TRBV11-2 | CASSKGTSDAGELFF
TRBD2 | TRBJ2-3 | TRBV10-1 | CASSETSGSPHASRTQYF
TRBD2 | TRBJ2-1 | TRBV6-5 | CASSSNLAGIYNEQFF
- | TRBJ1-2 | TRBV5-8 | CASSFRTRDGSGYTF
- | TRBJ2-5 | TRBV7-2 | CASSLAHQETQYF
- | TRBJ1-6 | TRBV4-3 | CASSQVGGNSPLHF
TRBD1 | TRBJ2-1 | TRBV28 | CASMWTGGNNEQFF
- | TRBJ1-3 | TRBV28 | CASSLARAPGNTIYF
TRBD2 | TRBJ2-7 | TRBV13 | CASSFREGGAYEQYF
TRBD1 | TRBJ1-2 | TRBV7-2 | CASSSSGTGYGYTF
TRBD2 | TRBJ2-3 | TRBV29-1 | CSVDGGGADTQYF
TRBD2 | TRBJ2-2 | TRBV7-8 | CASSSGTSSTGELFF
- | TRBJ2-1 | TRBV5-5 | CASSETGYNEQFF
TRBD2 | TRBJ2-1 | TRBV7-2 | CASSSTGLAGGNEQFF
- | TRBJ1-4 | TRBV5-8 | CASPRRETNEKLFF
TRBD2 | TRBJ2-1 | TRBV6-1 | CASSGSSGRASYNEQFF
TRBD1 | TRBJ1-2 | TRBV29-1 | CSVEGGQVYGYTF
TRBD2 | TRBJ2-1 | TRBV29-1 | CSVSSGLAYNEQFF
TRBD1 | TRBJ2-5 | TRBV7-3 | CASSPGTGGETQYF
TRBD1 | TRBJ2-7 | TRBV7-6 | CASSLEGTGVWEQYF
TRBD2 | TRBJ2-1 | TRBV11-2 | CASSLEGLASSRFF
- | TRBJ2-3 | TRBV5-4 | CASSGTARTDTQYF
TRBD2 | TRBJ2-1 | TRBV29-1 | CSVSPSGRGSSYNEQFF
- | TRBJ1-2 | TRBV9 | CASSPVGRGSGYTF